The 26 T cell receptor beta chains below were found in one sample sequenced in a study of blood T cells in healthy people across ages. A second PCR, run for roughly 7 to 11 cycles, used a sample-barcoded 5' primer plus a J-beta primer mix. MiXCR was run by TCRdb on the 5' RACE reads, yielding one entry per CDR3 protein. The profile covers 850,000 to 1,300,000 distinct CDR3 sequences, with less than 50% appearing a single time and approximately 17% taken by the ten largest. Sequenced input: blood. The receptors here all came from a woman aged 55-69 years in good health.

This sequence joins TRBV6-5 and TRBJ2-7; 8 bases match TRBD1. Germline V gene lookup returns CDR1 MNHEY and CDR2 SVGAGI. This CDR3 spans 14 amino acids. V trimming: 6 bases; J trimming: 6 bases; junction bases outside the gene matches: 10. CDR3 bases: TGTGCCAGCAGCAAAGCCTCAGGGGGCCGCGAGCAGTACTTC. Amino acids: CASSKASGGREQYF.

Notes on this clonotype: At one of its ends the junction is not consistent with the germline gene, which may arise from a read error. The chain carries TRBV15 and TRBJ2-4; D may be TRBD1 (5 bases). CDR1 is LNHNV and CDR2 is YYDKDF in the germline V gene (reference sequence). The CDR3 has 17 residues. The CDR3: CAASRETLSVGKNIQYF. The CDR3 DNA sequence: TGTGCCGCCAGCAGGGAAACGCTGTCGGTTGGTAAAAACATTCAGTACTTC.

Points on this clonotype: One end of the junction is discordant with germline, which a read error may explain. The chain links TRBV6-5 to TRBJ2-1; TRBD2 might be the D (6 bases). The CDR3 is 15 residues long. The germline V gene has CDR1 MNHEY and CDR2 SVGAGI. CDR3 sequence (DNA): TGTGCCAGCAGTTACTCCGGGACTTCATACAAGGAGCAGTTCTTC. As protein: CASSYSGTSYKEQFF.

The sample holds a few counts of this clonotype. The chain recombines TRBV29-1 with TRBJ2-3; 10 bases agree with TRBD1. V lost 7 bases, J lost 7 bases, and 14 bases stayed unmatched. Germline CDR1 reads SQVTM; CDR2 reads ANQGSEA. The CDR3 is 15 residues long. CDR3 nucleotide sequence: TGCAGCGGAGCAAGGAGGGACAGGGGTGTATATACGCAGTATTTT. This sequence encodes CSGARRDRGVYTQYF.

Note on this clonotype: An end of the junction does not agree with germline; a read error may underlie this. The V gene is TRBV20-1, the J gene TRBJ2-3; D unclear. The CDR3 extends over 13 amino acids. Germline CDR1 DFQATT, CDR2 SNEGSKA (reference sequence). The CDR3 nucleotides are TGCAGTGCCCAGCCCCCAGTAACAGATACGCGGTATTTT. Residues: CSAQPPVTDTRYF.

This clonotype was detected a few times. The chain uses TRBV15 and TRBJ2-1; D is possibly TRBD2 (5 bases). Deletions cut 0 bases from V and 10 bases from J, with 10 bases between. Germline V CDR1 and CDR2: LNHNV, YYDKDF (reference sequence). CDR3 length equals 13 residues. The CDR3 spells CATSRDEGAEQFF. For the CDR3, the DNA is TGTGCCACCAGCAGAGACGAGGGTGCGGAGCAGTTCTTC.

V and J are TRBV12-3 or TRBV12-4 and TRBJ2-1; tentative D call: TRBD1 (6 bases). The ends were cut back, 6 bases at V and 8 bases at J, with 20 bases in the middle. This CDR3 spans 15 amino acids. This CDR3 reads CASSLLLDPGDEQFF. The CDR3 DNA reads TGTGCCAGCAGCTTACTACTAGATCCAGGGGATGAGCAGTTCTTC.

This chain joins TRBV10-3 and TRBJ2-1, with TRBD2 as a possible D gene (5 bases). The V gene lost 5 bases and the J gene lost 7 bases, with 18 bases spanning the gap. This CDR3 is built from 15 residues. The germline V gene has CDR1 ENHRY and CDR2 SYGVKD. Here the CDR3 reads CAISTPRELLNEQFF. The CDR3 DNA follows: TGTGCCATCAGTACACCCCGGGAACTATTAAATGAGCAGTTCTTC.

The genes are TRBV5-1 and TRBJ2-3, with D perhaps TRBD2 (5 bases). V gave up 4 bases and J gave up 0 bases, with 12 bases separating them. The CDR3 covers 15 residues. Germline values: CDR1 SGHRS, CDR2 YFSETQ. CDR3 residues: CASSDGETSTDTQYF. CDR3 nucleotide sequence: TGCGCCAGCAGCGACGGGGAGACTAGCACAGATACGCAGTATTTT.

This clonotype has just a few counts. The J gene is TRBJ1-4, the V gene TRBV28; D is undetermined. The V gene lost 4 bases and the J gene lost 7 bases, with 10 bases spanning the gap. Germline CDR1 and CDR2: MDHEN and SYDVKM. This CDR3 comprises 13 residues. CDR3: CASSWGGSEKLFF. The CDR3 DNA reads as TGTGCCAGCAGTTGGGGAGGGTCTGAAAAACTGTTTTTT.

V is TRBV21-1 and J is TRBJ1-2. TRBV21-1 is shown as a pseudogene. CDR3 length: 12 residues. The CDR3 sequence: CASSPRQHGYTF. The CDR3 coding sequence is TGTGCCAGCAGCCCCCGCCAGCACGGCTACACCTTC.

The chain recombines TRBV12-3 or TRBV12-4 with TRBJ2-1, with D unresolved. V lost 7 bases and J 0 bases, leaving 13 bases between the germline ends. The CDR3 covers 15 residues. Here the CDR3 DNA reads TGTGCCAGCACCGCGGCGCCAGCCTCCTACAATGAGCAGTTCTTC. Residues: CASTAAPASYNEQFF.

V usage is TRBV7-9 and J usage is TRBJ2-7; D could derive from TRBD1 or TRBD2 (5 bases each). The J call is doubtful: the DNA matches TRBJ2-5 better. This CDR3 is 16 amino acids long. Germline assignment: CDR1 SEHNR and CDR2 FQNEAQ (reference sequence). The CDR3 region is CASSFPRGRVSETQYF. CDR3 DNA: TGTGCCAGCAGCTTCCCTCGGGGCAGGGTATCGGAGACCCAGTACTTC.

J is TRBJ2-7 and V is TRBV6-5; 8 nucleotides align to TRBD1. V lost 8 bases and J lost 0; bases outside the gene matches: 9. Germline CDR1 and CDR2: MNHEY and SVGAGI. CDR3 length equals 15 residues. CDR3 in DNA: TGTGCCAGCGTTGGAGGGACAGGAAGCTCCTACGAGCAGTACTTC. Translation: CASVGGTGSSYEQYF.

The chain combines TRBV29-1 with TRBJ2-1; 7 bases align to TRBD2. The V and J ends lost 7 bases and 7 bases, in that order; junction bases with no gene match: 13. The CDR3 has 14 residues. From germline, CDR1 is SQVTM and CDR2 ANQGSEA. The CDR3 nucleotides read TGCAGCGACGCGGGAGTTCGGGGTTTTAATGAGCAGTTCTTC. Its translation: CSDAGVRGFNEQFF.

This clonotype was observed a handful of times. The chain uses TRBV5-6 and TRBJ2-7, with 10 bases fitting TRBD2. Germline V gives CDR1 SGHDT, CDR2 YYEEEE. V lost 0 bases and J lost 4; bases outside the gene matches: 10. CDR3 length equals 17 residues. In nucleotides, the CDR3 is TGTGCCAGCAGCTTGGGAGGTGGCCAGCGGGAGGGTTACGAGCAGTACTTC. As protein: CASSLGGGQREGYEQYF.

The J gene is TRBJ2-3, the V gene TRBV10-3; 12 bases map to TRBD2. Germline-derived CDR1 and CDR2 are ENHRY and SYGVKD. Germline trimming cut 4 bases from V and 6 bases from J; bases unmatched to any gene: 2. This CDR3 contains 14 residues. The CDR3 protein is CAISGTSGTDTQYF. The CDR3 nucleotides are TGTGCCATCAGTGGGACTAGCGGGACGGATACGCAGTATTTT.

This clonotype was picked up a small number of times. This chain connects TRBV28 to TRBJ2-7; 8 bases line up with TRBD1. Germline values: CDR1 MDHEN, CDR2 SYDVKM. The CDR3 has 16 amino acids. Trimming took 11 bases from V and 0 from J; bases not matched to a gene: 15. CDR3 in DNA: TGTGCCGTGACAGGGGCGGGAATCATTAGCTCCTACGAGCAGTACTTC. This codes for CAVTGAGIISSYEQYF. The full variable domain, its missing parts supplied by reference TRBV28 and TRBJ2-7, is DVKVTQSSRYLVKRTGEKVFLECVQDMDHENMFWYRQDPGLGLRLIYFSYDVKMKEKGDIPEGYSVSREKKERFSLILESASTNQTSMYLCAVTGAGIISSYEQYFGPGTRLTVT.

The chain combines TRBV15 with TRBJ2-1, with 12 bases lining up with TRBD1. The CDR3 is 17 residues long. The germline V gene encodes CDR1 LNHNV and CDR2 YYDKDF (reference sequence). J was trimmed by 7 bases and V by 6 bases; bases with no gene match: 13. The CDR3 protein is CATRPGSGTGGMNEQFF. CDR3 DNA: TGTGCCACCAGACCCGGCTCCGGGACAGGGGGCATGAATGAGCAGTTCTTC.

This clonotype was seen only a few times. The gene calls are TRBV10-2 and TRBJ2-1, with D perhaps TRBD2 (5 bases). Trimming took 2 bases from V and 7 from J, leaving 12 bases between them. Germline CDR1 WSHSY, CDR2 SAAADI. The CDR3 is 14 residues long. As DNA, the CDR3 is TGCGCCAGCAGTGAGCGGCGAGGGAAGAATGAGCAGTTCTTC. Translation: CASSERRGKNEQFF.

Comments on this clonotype: A much larger clone is a single base away; this may be a read error. The V call is TRBV6-2 or TRBV6-3, the J call TRBJ2-5; D not resolved. This CDR3 has 11 residues. Germline-derived CDR1 and CDR2 are MNHEY and SVGEGT. In nucleotides, the CDR3 is TGTGTCAGCACTAAGTCTGAGACCCAGTACTTC. Translated: CVSTKSETQYF.

This clonotype was seen a few times. The chain carries TRBV20-1 and TRBJ2-7; a weak D match, TRBD1 (6 bases). Per germline, CDR1 DFQATT and CDR2 SNEGSKA (reference sequence). V was trimmed by 4 bases and J by 4 bases, leaving 11 bases between them. There are 12 residues in the CDR3. The CDR3 bases are TGCAGTGCTAAGCAGGGGCGGTACGAGCAGTACTTC. It codes for CSAKQGRYEQYF.

This clonotype has a handful of counts. A much larger clone differs from this one at a single base, so this may be a read error. The chain employs TRBV15 and TRBJ2-7; 11 nucleotides match TRBD2. The CDR3 spans 15 residues. V was pared by 5 bases and J by 3 bases, with 6 bases of the junction left unmatched. Germline-derived CDR1 and CDR2 are LNHNV and YYDKDF (reference sequence). The CDR3 spells CATSGGTSGNYEQYF. CDR3 DNA: TGTGCCACCAGCGGAGGGACTAGCGGAAACTACGAGCAGTACTTC.

The rearrangement joins TRBV10-1 to TRBJ2-3; no clear D gene. Trimming took 5 bases from V and 4 from J, leaving 7 bases between them. The germline CDR1 and CDR2 sequences are WNHNN and SYGVQD (reference sequence). The CDR3 loop spans 12 amino acids. CDR3 sequence reads: CASSYNADTQYF. The CDR3 DNA is TGCGCCAGCAGTTACAACGCAGATACGCAGTATTTT.

This chain connects TRBV2 to TRBJ2-7; TRBD2 aligns across 15 bases. The CDR3 totals 16 residues. The germline gives CDR1 SNHLY, CDR2 FYNNEI. J was trimmed by 12 bases and V by 0 bases; bases with no gene match: 9. CDR3 DNA sequence: TGTGCCAGCAGTGAAGCACTAGGGACTAGCGGGGGGAGATGGTACTTC. Translating gives CASSEALGTSGGRWYF.

This chain connects TRBV6-2 or TRBV6-3 to TRBJ2-7, with TRBD1 matching over 10 bases. The CDR3 spans 15 residues. V shed 5 bases and J 5 bases; nucleotides not matched to a gene: 9. Germline CDR1 MNHEY, CDR2 SVGEGT. Here the CDR3 DNA reads TGTGCCAGCAGTCCGCCGGGACAGGGGATCGACGAGCAGTACTTC. Its protein product is CASSPPGQGIDEQYF.